Listed below are T cell receptor beta chains from one sample, sequenced in a study of OX40 agonist ivuxolimab in advanced cancers. Libraries were prepared by immunoSEQ multiplex PCR; TCRdb keeps only in-frame clonotypes and omits some of them. The sample includes 40,000 to 50,000 clones, roughly 90% of them seen just once. Material: CD4+ or CD8+ T cells sorted from blood, obtained in a trial of the OX40 agonist ivuxolimab. These receptor sequences come from an adult with an advanced solid tumor such as melanoma, head and neck, liver or kidney cancer. CDR3s include the opening cysteine and the closing phenylalanine or tryptophan. Each record gives: J gene, clone size, D gene, V gene, CDR3 DNA, CDR3 protein. D genes are given only for firm matches. A clone size is listed for some rows: how often the clone was seen (once, few, many), or a class if it is expanded.

TRBJ2-7	NA	TRBD1	TRBV5-1	TGCGCCAGCAGCCTGGGGACAGGCGCCTACGAGCAGTACTTC	CASSLGTGAYEQYF
TRBJ2-1	NA	NA	TRBV16	TGTGCCAGCAGCGGGGCAAACAATGAGCAGTTCTTC	CASSGANNEQFF
TRBJ2-5	NA	TRBD1	TRBV7-9	TGTGCCAGCAGCTTCCTGGGACAGGGGCAAGAGACCCAGTACTTC	CASSFLGQGQETQYF
TRBJ2-7	NA	NA	TRBV6-8	TGTGCCAGCAGTTTCGGCTACGAGCAGTACTTC	CASSFGYEQYF
TRBJ1-1	NA	NA	TRBV19	TGTGCCAGTTACCCCACCACAGTGAACACTGAAGCTTTCTTT	CASYPTTVNTEAFF
TRBJ2-2	NA	NA	TRBV4-1	TGCGCCAGCAGCCGTTATGGTCCAGGGGCCAACACCGGGGAGCTGTTTTTT	CASSRYGPGANTGELFF
TRBJ1-1	NA	NA	TRBV5-1	TGCGCCAGCAGCTATAACAGCGTGAACACTGAAGCTTTCTTT	CASSYNSVNTEAFF
TRBJ1-1	NA	NA	TRBV28	TGTGCCAGCAGTTTCCTCCTCGACAGGCCCACTGAAGCTTTCTTT	CASSFLLDRPTEAFF
TRBJ1-3	NA	NA	TRBV12-5	TGTGCTAGTGGCCCAGCCGGGACAGGAAACACCATATATTTT	CASGPAGTGNTIYF
TRBJ1-4	NA	NA	TRBV30	TGTGCCTGCCAGCTTTTTGGCGGGGCTAATGAAAAACTGTTTTTT	CACQLFGGANEKLFF
TRBJ2-7	NA	TRBD1	TRBV5-4	TGTGCCAGCAGCTTGGCGGGACAGTTTAGCTCCTACGAGCAGTACTTC	CASSLAGQFSSYEQYF
TRBJ1-3	NA	NA	TRBV7-2	TGTGCCAGCAGCTTAGGTAGAGGGGGAAACACCATATATTTT	CASSLGRGGNTIYF
TRBJ2-3	NA	TRBD1	TRBV19	TGTGCCAGTAGTATAGGGGACAGAAGCACAGATACGCAGTATTTT	CASSIGDRSTDTQYF
TRBJ2-1	NA	NA	TRBV7-9	TGTGCCAGCAGCCCCAGCGACCCCTATGTGCCGGGCAATGAGCAGTTCTTC	CASSPSDPYVPGNEQFF
TRBJ1-4	NA	TRBD1	TRBV5-4	TGTGCCAGCAGCCACCGACTGGGGGTACAGGGGATAAATGGAAAACTGTTTTTT	CASSHRLGVQGINGKLFF
TRBJ2-5	NA	NA	TRBV7-9	TGTGCCAGCAGCTTAGAGAGGGGCCAAGAGACCCAGTACTTC	CASSLERGQETQYF
TRBJ1-1	NA	NA	TRBV4-1	TGCGCCAGCAGCCAAGATCCGGGAGCCGGAGACACTGAAGCTTTCTTT	CASSQDPGAGDTEAFF
TRBJ2-1	NA	TRBD1	TRBV2	TGTGCCAGCAGTACGGGACAGGGGGCTTACAATGAGCAGTTCTTC	CASSTGQGAYNEQFF
TRBJ1-1	NA	NA	TRBV6-6	TGTGCCAGCCACTCCCGACCGAACACTGAAGCTTTCTTT	CASHSRPNTEAFF
TRBJ2-1	few	TRBD2	TRBV7-9	TGTGCCAGCAGACAATTCGGGAGGGCCTCCTACAATGAGCAGTTCTTC	CASRQFGRASYNEQFF
TRBJ2-1	NA	NA	TRBV4-3	TGCGCCAGCAGCCAAGATTGGGGTACTAGCATCAATGAGCAGTTCTTC	CASSQDWGTSINEQFF
TRBJ2-7	once	NA	TRBV5-5	TGTGCCAGCAGCTTTTTGGCAGGGCCGGACGAGCAGTACTTC	CASSFLAGPDEQYF
TRBJ1-1	few	NA	TRBV6-5	TGTGCCAGCAGTTACTCGATCTGGGGGGGCACTGAAGCTTTCTTT	CASSYSIWGGTEAFF
TRBJ2-3	NA	NA	TRBV4-1	TGCGCCAGCAGCCAAGAAGGAGCTACTAGCACAGATACGCAGTATTTT	CASSQEGATSTDTQYF
TRBJ2-1	NA	NA	TRBV27	TGTGCCAGCACTGATGCCCGGGGGAATGAGCAGTTCTTC	CASTDARGNEQFF
TRBJ2-1	NA	TRBD1	TRBV7-3	TGTGCCAGCAGCTTCCACAGGGGCTCCGAGCAGTTCTTC	CASSFHRGSEQFF
TRBJ1-1	NA	NA	TRBV5-3	TGTGCCAGCGCAGGCCCCAGGGTAGGAACTGAAGCTTTCTTT	CASAGPRVGTEAFF
TRBJ1-3	few	NA	TRBV7-8	TGTGCCAGCAGCTTAGGCGTGACCCCTGGAAACACCATATATTTT	CASSLGVTPGNTIYF
TRBJ2-1	few	NA	TRBV11-1	TGTGCCAGCAGCGACAGCTACAATGAGCAGTTCTTC	CASSDSYNEQFF
TRBJ2-7	NA	NA	TRBV7-9	TGTGCCAGCAGCTTAAAGGGCCCCGCATACGAGCAGTACTTC	CASSLKGPAYEQYF
TRBJ2-7	NA	NA	TRBV27	TGTGCCAGCACCCAGACCCTAGCGCGATCTCGCTACGAGCAGTACTTC	CASTQTLARSRYEQYF
TRBJ2-3	NA	NA	TRBV28	TGTGCCAGCAGTGGAGACCGAGTGGTTGTGAACACAGATACGCAGTATTTT	CASSGDRVVVNTDTQYF
TRBJ1-2	NA	NA	TRBV25-1	TGTGCCAGCAGGGGGACGGCGAACTATGGCTACACCTTC	CASRGTANYGYTF
TRBJ2-7	NA	TRBD1	TRBV9	TGTGCCAGCAGCCCCTGGACAGGGATCAACGAGCAGTACTTC	CASSPWTGINEQYF
TRBJ2-1	NA	NA	TRBV10-2	TGCGCCAGTATCTCCCCCAACAATGAGCAGTTCTTC	CASISPNNEQFF
TRBJ1-3	NA	NA	TRBV10-3	TGTGCCCTCCCACAGGGCTCCTCTGGAAACACCATATATTTT	CALPQGSSGNTIYF
TRBJ1-6	NA	NA	TRBV4-3	TGCGCCAGCAGCCCGTCGACGGAGCCTCATGATTCACCCCTCCACTTT	CASSPSTEPHDSPLHF
TRBJ2-1	NA	TRBD2	TRBV14	TGTGCCAGCGCCAGGGTAGCGGGAACCTACAATGAGCAGTTCTTC	CASARVAGTYNEQFF
TRBJ2-1	NA	TRBD2	TRBV11-2	TGTGCCAGCATAAAGCGGGAGGGCCCCTACAATGAGCAGTTCTTC	CASIKREGPYNEQFF
TRBJ2-2	NA	NA	TRBV4-2	TGTGCCAGCAGCTCCGAACACACCGGGGAGCTGTTTTTT	CASSSEHTGELFF
TRBJ2-7	NA	TRBD1	TRBV28	TGTGCCAGCAGTACCGCGGACAGGGGGCTTTTTCCCTACGAGCAGTACTTC	CASSTADRGLFPYEQYF
TRBJ1-1	few	NA	TRBV10-3	TGTGCCATCAGTGTCTTGCCCGAGGACCCTAGACTCGGAGCTTTCTTT	CAISVLPEDPRLGAFF
TRBJ1-5	once	NA	TRBV2	TGTGCCAGCAGCCAAGGAGTCCCAGGGGCGAATCAGCCCCAGCATTTT	CASSQGVPGANQPQHF
TRBJ2-1	NA	TRBD2	TRBV4-1	TGCGCCAGCAGCCAAATAGCGGGAGTATCGAATGAGCAGTTCTTC	CASSQIAGVSNEQFF
TRBJ2-7	NA	TRBD1	TRBV11-2	TGTGCCAGCAGCCGATATCCGGGACAGGGACCCTACGAGCAGTACTTC	CASSRYPGQGPYEQYF
TRBJ2-1	NA	NA	TRBV27	TGTGCCAGCAGTTCCCCCGGGACATTATACAATGAGCAGTTCTTC	CASSSPGTLYNEQFF
TRBJ1-3	NA	NA	TRBV7-6	TGTGCCAGCAGCTTGGGGGTTTCGGCTGGAAACACCATATATTTT	CASSLGVSAGNTIYF
TRBJ1-1	NA	NA	TRBV7-9	TGTGCCAGCAGCTTAGCGACGGGGGACACTGAAGCTTTCTTT	CASSLATGDTEAFF
TRBJ1-5	once	NA	TRBV5-6	TGTGCCAGCAGCTTGGTCAGAAGCAATCAGCCCCAGCATTTT	CASSLVRSNQPQHF
TRBJ2-5	NA	NA	TRBV4-1	TGCGCCAGCAGCCTAGGACTGTACCAAGAGACCCAGTACTTC	CASSLGLYQETQYF
TRBJ2-7	NA	NA	TRBV5-1	TGCGCCAGCAGCCCCCGCGGCTCCTACGAGCAGTACTTC	CASSPRGSYEQYF
TRBJ2-7	NA	NA	TRBV2	TGTGCCAGCAGGCCAGGGCGATCTAGCTACGAGCAGTACTTC	CASRPGRSSYEQYF